This is a list of T cell receptor beta chains from one sample in a study of a mutant IDH1 vaccine in newly diagnosed glioma. No antigen has been identified for these receptors. Only in-frame clones appear in the TCRdb table, and some are missing; sequencing was by immunoSEQ multiplex PCR. The sample records tens of thousands of clones, 70% being singletons. The sequencing used peripheral blood mononuclear cells (PBMCs), collected from a glioma patient whose treatment included an IDH1 peptide vaccine. The source is a man aged 18-30 years with glioma. Some clones in this sample may be carry-over from other donors' samples. CDR3s include the opening cysteine and the closing phenylalanine or tryptophan. A D gene is named only where the DNA matches it firmly. Where a row states a size, it is once, few, many or the class of an expanded clone; other rows omit it.

j_call	clone_size	v_call	d_call	cdr3_aa	cdr3_nt
TRBJ2-7	large	TRBV28	NA	CASGRAGDHSYEQYF	TGTGCCAGCGGCCGGGCAGGGGACCACTCCTACGAGCAGTACTTC
TRBJ1-5	NA	TRBV6-1	TRBD1	CASSLGQVNQPQHF	TGTGCCAGCAGCCTCGGACAGGTCAATCAGCCCCAGCATTTT
TRBJ1-1	NA	TRBV7-9	NA	CASSSQPATEAFF	TGTGCCAGCAGCTCTCAGCCGGCCACTGAAGCTTTCTTT
TRBJ2-6	NA	TRBV29-1	NA	CSVVGRGGTGANVLTF	TGCAGCGTTGTCGGAAGGGGTGGGACTGGGGCCAACGTCCTGACTTTC
TRBJ1-2	once	TRBV5-1	NA	CASRYSGDLGGYTF	TGCGCCAGCCGATACTCAGGGGATTTGGGCGGCTACACCTTC
TRBJ1-1	NA	TRBV6-5	TRBD1	CASSYSSDRANTEAFF	TGTGCCAGCAGTTACTCGTCCGACAGGGCGAACACTGAAGCTTTCTTT
TRBJ1-2	NA	TRBV7-2	TRBD1	CASSLGQGINYGYTF	TGTGCCAGCAGCTTGGGACAGGGAATCAACTATGGCTACACCTTC
TRBJ1-5	few	TRBV7-6	TRBD1	CASSLGQGQQPQHF	TGTGCCAGCAGCTTAGGACAGGGGCAGCAGCCCCAGCATTTT
TRBJ1-1	NA	TRBV5-1	TRBD1	CASSSQGAPNTEAFF	TGCGCCAGCAGCTCTCAGGGGGCCCCGAACACTGAAGCTTTCTTT
TRBJ2-7	NA	TRBV4-2	TRBD1	CASSQEGEGTVYEQYF	TGTGCCAGCAGCCAAGAGGGCGAAGGGACAGTTTACGAGCAGTACTTC
TRBJ1-4	NA	TRBV6-6	NA	CASSYTQGSRGEKLFF	TGTGCCAGCAGTTACACACAGGGTAGTAGGGGCGAAAAACTGTTTTTT
TRBJ2-3	NA	TRBV15	NA	CATRRRVSDTDTQYF	TGTGCCACCAGGCGGCGGGTATCGGACACAGATACGCAGTATTTT
TRBJ1-6	few	TRBV18	NA	CASSLRGRGNSPLHF	TGTGCCAGCTCACTGCGAGGGAGAGGGAATTCACCCCTCCACTTT
TRBJ2-4	NA	TRBV4-3	NA	CASSQGLAKNIQYF	TGCGCCAGCAGCCAGGGGCTAGCCAAAAACATTCAGTACTTC
TRBJ1-1	NA	TRBV6-5	NA	CASHTGNTEAFF	TGTGCCAGCCATACGGGGAACACTGAAGCTTTCTTT
TRBJ2-7	NA	TRBV27	NA	CASRVRYSYEQYF	TGTGCCAGCAGGGTCCGGTACTCCTACGAGCAGTACTTC
TRBJ2-7	few	TRBV14	NA	CASSPLDGFYEQYF	TGTGCCAGCAGCCCTTTGGACGGGTTCTACGAGCAGTACTTC
TRBJ2-3	NA	TRBV5-1	TRBD2	CASSLDRLAGGVTDTQYF	TGCGCCAGCAGCTTGGACCGACTAGCGGGAGGGGTCACAGATACGCAGTATTTT
TRBJ1-1	few	TRBV25-1	TRBD1	CASSEYRQGDTEAFF	TGTGCCAGCAGTGAATACCGCCAGGGGGACACTGAAGCTTTCTTT
TRBJ2-1	NA	TRBV5-1	TRBD2	CASSLALSSGQFF	TGCGCCAGCAGCTTGGCCCTGTCTAGCGGTCAGTTCTTC
TRBJ2-5	NA	TRBV5-6	NA	CASSTGGGWAETQYF	TGTGCCAGCAGTACAGGGGGGGGATGGGCGGAGACCCAGTACTTC
TRBJ2-7	NA	TRBV20-1	NA	CSARVGVEQYF	TGCAGTGCTAGAGTAGGGGTCGAGCAGTACTTC
TRBJ1-5	NA	TRBV19	NA	CASSSRGGGRQPQHF	TGTGCCAGTAGTTCTCGTGGGGGGGGACGACAGCCCCAGCATTTT
TRBJ2-2	NA	TRBV9	TRBD1	CASSATQGTGYTGELFF	TGTGCCAGCAGCGCTACCCAAGGGACAGGGTACACCGGGGAGCTGTTTTTT
TRBJ1-1	NA	TRBV11-2	NA	CASSFWGENTEAFF	TGTGCCAGCAGTTTCTGGGGGGAGAACACTGAAGCTTTCTTT
TRBJ1-2	NA	TRBV7-8	NA	CASSSQGGFDGYTF	TGTGCCAGCAGCTCACAGGGAGGATTTGACGGCTACACCTTC
TRBJ1-1	NA	TRBV10-3	TRBD1	CAVRGDRGNTEAFF	TGTGCCGTTCGAGGGGACAGGGGGAACACTGAAGCTTTCTTT
TRBJ1-5	few	TRBV28	NA	CASSSRTAAGQPQHF	TGTGCCAGCAGTTCCCGGACAGCGGCAGGTCAGCCCCAGCATTTT
TRBJ1-3	NA	TRBV6-6	NA	CASSYPAVGGANTIYF	TGTGCCAGCAGTTACCCGGCTGTGGGAGGCGCGAACACCATATATTTT
TRBJ1-2	once	TRBV10-3	TRBD1	CAISSMTGQSNYGYTF	TGTGCCATCAGTTCCATGACGGGACAGTCGAACTATGGCTACACCTTC
TRBJ2-2	NA	TRBV4-1	TRBD2	CASSQVGDGAGVTGELFF	TGCGCCAGCAGCCAAGTTGGTGACGGAGCGGGAGTAACCGGGGAGCTGTTTTTT
TRBJ1-1	NA	TRBV30	NA	CAWSVRPNEAFF	TGTGCCTGGAGTGTACGACCTAATGAAGCTTTCTTT
TRBJ2-7	NA	TRBV30	NA	CACDSYEQYF	TGTGCCTGCGACAGCTACGAGCAGTACTTC
TRBJ2-7	NA	TRBV2	NA	CASSEYQAYEQYF	TGTGCCAGCAGTGAGTACCAGGCCTACGAGCAGTACTTC
TRBJ1-4	NA	TRBV28	NA	CASSFPIRQPTNEKLFF	TGTGCCAGCAGTTTCCCCATCAGACAGCCAACTAATGAAAAACTGTTTTTT
TRBJ1-4	few	TRBV5-4	TRBD1	CASSDRGDNEKLFF	TGTGCCAGCAGCGACAGGGGGGACAATGAAAAACTGTTTTTT
TRBJ2-7	NA	TRBV25-1	TRBD1	CASSLGQGAYEQYF	TGTGCCAGCAGTCTGGGACAGGGGGCCTACGAGCAGTACTTC
TRBJ2-5	once	TRBV7-9	NA	CASSLTAGQETQYF	TGTGCCAGCAGCTTAACAGCCGGCCAAGAGACCCAGTACTTC
TRBJ1-5	NA	TRBV4-3	NA	CASPRVTNQPQHF	TGCGCCAGCCCCAGGGTCACCAATCAGCCCCAGCATTTT
TRBJ2-1	NA	TRBV15	TRBD2	CATSRERGLAGGYNEQFF	TGTGCCACCAGCAGAGAGCGGGGACTAGCGGGGGGATACAATGAGCAGTTCTTC
TRBJ2-5	NA	TRBV5-1	NA	CASSFHRVKETQYF	TGCGCCAGCAGCTTCCACAGGGTCAAAGAGACCCAGTACTTC
TRBJ2-7	NA	TRBV4-3	TRBD2	CASSQELAGDIYEQYF	TGCGCCAGCAGCCAAGAACTAGCGGGGGATATCTACGAGCAGTACTTC
TRBJ1-2	NA	TRBV25-1	NA	CATSGGGTNYGYTF	TGTGCCACGTCTGGCGGGGGCACTAACTATGGCTACACCTTC
TRBJ1-4	NA	TRBV6-5	NA	CASSYVGTGEKLFF	TGTGCCAGCAGTTATGTGGGGACTGGGGAAAAACTGTTTTTT
TRBJ1-1	few	TRBV27	NA	CASSLGTANTEAFF	TGTGCCAGCAGTTTAGGGACGGCGAACACTGAAGCTTTCTTT
TRBJ1-1	NA	TRBV18	TRBD1	CASSSYAGDSIMNTEAFF	TGTGCCAGCTCATCATACGCCGGGGACAGTATAATGAACACTGAAGCTTTCTTT
TRBJ2-7	NA	TRBV13	TRBD2	CASSSRTRSYEQYF	TGTGCCAGCAGCTCGCGGACTAGGAGCTACGAGCAGTACTTC
TRBJ1-5	NA	TRBV6-5	TRBD1	CASRRTGHQNQPQHF	TGTGCCAGCAGACGGACAGGGCACCAAAATCAGCCCCAGCATTTT